This T cell receptor beta chain emerged from a study of cytomegalovirus exposure and HLA in healthy donors. Clones were sequenced by immunoSEQ multiplex PCR, and TCRdb holds only the in-frame ones, with some missing. The table has approximately 270,000 clones, about 86% seen once. Per germline, CDR1 DFQATT and CDR2 SNEGSKA (reference sequence). This CDR3 has 10 residues. V was shortened by 6 bases and J by 6 bases, with 6 bases between the two germline ends. The source is a woman between 18 and 30 years old in good health and CMV-seronegative. Sequenced sample: PBMCs. This chain connects TRBV20-1 to TRBJ2-1; D is ambiguous. The CDR3 protein is CSAKSNEQFF. In DNA form, the CDR3 reads TGCAGTGCCAAATCCAATGAGCAGTTCTTC.